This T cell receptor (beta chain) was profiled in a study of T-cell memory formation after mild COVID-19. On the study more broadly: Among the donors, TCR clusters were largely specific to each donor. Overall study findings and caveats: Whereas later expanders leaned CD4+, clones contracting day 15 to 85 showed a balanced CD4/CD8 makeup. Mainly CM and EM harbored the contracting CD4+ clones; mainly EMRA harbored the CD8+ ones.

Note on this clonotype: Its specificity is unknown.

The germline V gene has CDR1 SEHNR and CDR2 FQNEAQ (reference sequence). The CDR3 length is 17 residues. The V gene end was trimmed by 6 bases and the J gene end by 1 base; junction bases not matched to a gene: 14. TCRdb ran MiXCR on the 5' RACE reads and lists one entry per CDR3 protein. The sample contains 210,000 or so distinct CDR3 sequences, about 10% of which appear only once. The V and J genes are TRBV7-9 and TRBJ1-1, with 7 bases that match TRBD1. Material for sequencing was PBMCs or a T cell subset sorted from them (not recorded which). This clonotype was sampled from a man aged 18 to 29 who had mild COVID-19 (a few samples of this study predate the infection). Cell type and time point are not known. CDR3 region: CASSPGGAGFRNTEAFF. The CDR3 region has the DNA TGTGCCAGCAGTCCAGGGGGGGCAGGGTTTAGGAACACTGAAGCTTTCTTT.